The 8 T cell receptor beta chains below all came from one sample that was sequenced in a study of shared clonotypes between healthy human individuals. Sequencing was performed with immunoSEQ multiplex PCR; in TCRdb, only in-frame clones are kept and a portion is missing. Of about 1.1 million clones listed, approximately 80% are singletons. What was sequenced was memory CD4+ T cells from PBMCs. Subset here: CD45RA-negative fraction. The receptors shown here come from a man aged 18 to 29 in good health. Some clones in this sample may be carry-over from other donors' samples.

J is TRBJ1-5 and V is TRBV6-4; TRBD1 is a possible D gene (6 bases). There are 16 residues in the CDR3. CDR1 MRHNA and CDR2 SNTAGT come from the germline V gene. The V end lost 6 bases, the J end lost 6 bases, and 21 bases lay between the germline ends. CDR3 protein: CASRTPLTGKSQPQHF. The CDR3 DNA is TGTGCCAGCAGGACTCCCCTTACAGGGAAGAGTCAGCCCCAGCATTTT.

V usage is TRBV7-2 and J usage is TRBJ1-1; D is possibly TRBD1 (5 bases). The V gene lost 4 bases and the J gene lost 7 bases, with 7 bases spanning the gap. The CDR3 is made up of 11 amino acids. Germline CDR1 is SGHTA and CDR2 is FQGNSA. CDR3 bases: TGTGCCAGCAGCTCGGGACTTGAAGCTTTCTTT. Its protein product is CASSSGLEAFF.

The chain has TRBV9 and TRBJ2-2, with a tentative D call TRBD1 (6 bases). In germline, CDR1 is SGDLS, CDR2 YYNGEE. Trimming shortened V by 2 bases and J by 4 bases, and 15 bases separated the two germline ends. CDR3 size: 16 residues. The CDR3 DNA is TGTGCCAGCAGCGTTACATCCGGGACAACCACCGGGGAGCTGTTTTTT. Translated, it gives CASSVTSGTTTGELFF.

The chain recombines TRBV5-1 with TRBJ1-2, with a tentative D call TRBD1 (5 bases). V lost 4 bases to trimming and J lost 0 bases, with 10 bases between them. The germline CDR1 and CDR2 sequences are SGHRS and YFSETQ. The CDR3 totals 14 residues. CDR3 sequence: CASSPQGSNYGYTF. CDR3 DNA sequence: TGCGCCAGCAGCCCGCAGGGTTCTAACTATGGCTACACCTTC.

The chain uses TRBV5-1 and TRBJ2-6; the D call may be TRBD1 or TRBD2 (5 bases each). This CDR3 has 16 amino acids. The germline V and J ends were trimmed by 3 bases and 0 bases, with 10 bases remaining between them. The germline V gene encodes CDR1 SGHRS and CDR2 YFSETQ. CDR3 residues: CASSWDGFSGANVLTF. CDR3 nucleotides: TGCGCCAGCAGCTGGGACGGATTCTCTGGGGCCAACGTCCTGACTTTC. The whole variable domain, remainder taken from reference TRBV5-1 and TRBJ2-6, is KAGVTQTPRYLIKTRGQQVTLSCSPISGHRSVSWYQQTPGQGLQFLFEYFSETQRNKGNFPGRFSGRQFSNSRSEMNVSTLELGDSALYLCASSWDGFSGANVLTFGAGSRLTVL.

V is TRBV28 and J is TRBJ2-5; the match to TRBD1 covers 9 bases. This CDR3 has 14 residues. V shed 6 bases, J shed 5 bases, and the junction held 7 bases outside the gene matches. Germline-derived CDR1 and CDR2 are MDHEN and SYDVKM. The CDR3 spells CASSDRGGRETQYF. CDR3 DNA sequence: TGTGCCAGCAGCGACAGGGGGGGACGGGAGACCCAGTACTTC. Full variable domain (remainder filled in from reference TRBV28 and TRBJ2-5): DVKVTQSSRYLVKRTGEKVFLECVQDMDHENMFWYRQDPGLGLRLIYFSYDVKMKEKGDIPEGYSVSREKKERFSLILESASTNQTSMYLCASSDRGGRETQYFGPGTRLLVL.

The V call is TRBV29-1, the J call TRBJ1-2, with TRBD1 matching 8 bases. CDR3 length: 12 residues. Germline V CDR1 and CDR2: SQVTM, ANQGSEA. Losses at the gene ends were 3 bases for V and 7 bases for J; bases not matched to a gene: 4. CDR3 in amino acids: CSVDTGGGGYTF. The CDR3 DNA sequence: TGCAGCGTTGATACAGGGGGAGGTGGCTACACCTTC.

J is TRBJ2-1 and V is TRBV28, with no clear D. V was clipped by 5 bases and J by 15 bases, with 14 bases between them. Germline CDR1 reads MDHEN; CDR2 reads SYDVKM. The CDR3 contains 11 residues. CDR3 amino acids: CASSLLGRRFF. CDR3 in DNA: TGTGCCAGCAGTCTCCTCGGCCGGCGGTTCTTC.